This TCR beta chain came from a study of sequential checkpoint blockade in melanoma. Study-level background: Patients were randomized 1:1 to nivolumab-then-ipilimumab or ipilimumab-then-nivolumab first-line. Both treatment sequences were followed by maintenance nivolumab.

Produced via immunoSEQ multiplex PCR; TCRdb's table is partial and in-frame only. The repertoire holds tens of thousands of clones, with over 75% as singletons. The treatment was: randomized to nivolumab then ipilimumab (arm A) or the reverse (arm B). DNA-damaging chemotherapy had not been given to any patient beforehand. PBMC sorting kept live CD3+CD8+ cells without CD19 or CD56. The V gene lost 4 bases and the J gene lost 6 bases, with 19 bases spanning the gap. The germline CDR1 and CDR2 sequences are SEHNR and FQNEAQ (reference sequence). The CDR3 has 15 amino acids. The source of this sequence is a human donor with melanoma. The rearrangement uses TRBV7-9 and TRBJ2-7; TRBD2 might be the D (6 bases). The sequences come from CD8+ T cells sorted from blood (inferred from file names), collected from a patient given nivolumab and ipilimumab in sequence. This CDR3 reads CASSSPGTGVIEQYF. In nucleotides, the CDR3 is TGTGCCAGCAGCTCCCCCGGGACGGGGGTAATCGAGCAGTACTTC. Looking up the rest from reference TRBV7-9 and TRBJ2-7 gives the full variable domain: DTGVSQNPRHKITKRGQNVTFRCDPISEHNRLYWYRQTLGQGPEFLTYFQNEAQLEKSRLLSDRFSAERPKGSFSTLEIQRTEQGDSAMYLCASSSPGTGVIEQYFGPGTRLTVT.